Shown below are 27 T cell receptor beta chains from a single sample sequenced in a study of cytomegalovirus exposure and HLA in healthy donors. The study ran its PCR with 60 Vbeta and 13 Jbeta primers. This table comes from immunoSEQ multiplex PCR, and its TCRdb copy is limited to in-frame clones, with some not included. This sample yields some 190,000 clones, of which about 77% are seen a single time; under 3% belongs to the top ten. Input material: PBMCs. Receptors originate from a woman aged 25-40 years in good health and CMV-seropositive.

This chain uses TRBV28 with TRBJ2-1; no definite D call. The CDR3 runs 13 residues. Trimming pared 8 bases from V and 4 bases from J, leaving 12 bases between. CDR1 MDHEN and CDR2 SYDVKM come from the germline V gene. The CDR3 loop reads CASLEVGYNEQFF. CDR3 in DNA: TGTGCCAGCCTCGAGGTGGGTTACAATGAGCAGTTCTTC.

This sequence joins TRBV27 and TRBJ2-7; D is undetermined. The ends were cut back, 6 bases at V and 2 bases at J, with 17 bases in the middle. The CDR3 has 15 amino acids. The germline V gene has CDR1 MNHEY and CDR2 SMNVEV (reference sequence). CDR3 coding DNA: TGTGCCAGCAGATCCTTCGAACAGCCTGCCTACGAGCAGTACTTC. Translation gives CASRSFEQPAYEQYF.

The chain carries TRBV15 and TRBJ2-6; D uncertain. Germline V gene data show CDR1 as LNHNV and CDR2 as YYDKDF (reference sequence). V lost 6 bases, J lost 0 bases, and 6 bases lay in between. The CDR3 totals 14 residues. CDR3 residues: CATRRDSGANVLTF. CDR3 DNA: TGTGCCACCAGGCGAGACTCTGGGGCCAACGTCCTGACTTTC.

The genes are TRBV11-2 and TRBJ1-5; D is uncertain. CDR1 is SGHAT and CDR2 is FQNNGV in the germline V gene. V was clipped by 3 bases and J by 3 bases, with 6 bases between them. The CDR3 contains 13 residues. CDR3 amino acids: CASSLSPNQPQHF. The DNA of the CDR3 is TGTGCCAGCAGCTTGAGCCCCAATCAGCCCCAGCATTTT.

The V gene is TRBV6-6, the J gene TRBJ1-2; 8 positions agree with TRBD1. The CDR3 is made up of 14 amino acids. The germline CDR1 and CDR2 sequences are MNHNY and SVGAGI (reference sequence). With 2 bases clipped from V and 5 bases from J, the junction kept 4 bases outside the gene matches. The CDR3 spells CASSYGTGKYGYTF. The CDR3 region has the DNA TGTGCCAGCAGTTACGGGACAGGAAAGTATGGCTACACCTTC.

The CDR3 region has the DNA TGTGCCAGCAGCGTAGCGAGTATGGGGACTAGCGGGGGACACAATGAGCAGTTCTTC. As protein: CASSVASMGTSGGHNEQFF. The chain combines TRBV9 with TRBJ2-1; 14 nucleotides line up with TRBD2. The CDR3 runs to 19 residues. In germline, CDR1 is SGDLS, CDR2 YYNGEE. With V trimmed by 0 bases and J by 5 bases, 10 bases remained unmatched.

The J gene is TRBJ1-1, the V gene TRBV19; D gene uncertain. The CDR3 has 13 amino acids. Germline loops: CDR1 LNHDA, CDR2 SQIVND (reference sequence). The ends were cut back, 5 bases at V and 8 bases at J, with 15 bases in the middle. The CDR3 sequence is CASSPAPTTEAFF. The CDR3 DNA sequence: TGTGCCAGTAGTCCCGCCCCAACGACAGAAGCTTTCTTT. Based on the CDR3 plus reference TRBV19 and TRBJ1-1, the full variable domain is DGGITQSPKYLFRKEGQNVTLSCEQNLNHDAMYWYRQDPGQGLRLIYYSQIVNDFQKGDIAEGYSVSREKKESFPLTVTSAQKNPTAFYLCASSPAPTTEAFFGQGTRLTVV.

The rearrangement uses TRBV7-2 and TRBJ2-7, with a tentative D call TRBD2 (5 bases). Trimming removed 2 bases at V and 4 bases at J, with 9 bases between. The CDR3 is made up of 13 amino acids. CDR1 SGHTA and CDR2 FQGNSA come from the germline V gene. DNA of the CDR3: TGTGCCAGCAGCTTACGGGGAGCTTACGAGCAGTACTTC. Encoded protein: CASSLRGAYEQYF.

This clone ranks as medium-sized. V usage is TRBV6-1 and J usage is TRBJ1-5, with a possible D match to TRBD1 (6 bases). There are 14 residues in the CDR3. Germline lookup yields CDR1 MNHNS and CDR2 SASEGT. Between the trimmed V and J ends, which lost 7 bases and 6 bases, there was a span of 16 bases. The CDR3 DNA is TGTGCCAGCAACTCACAGGGAGAGGTTCAGCCCCAGCATTTT. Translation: CASNSQGEVQPQHF.

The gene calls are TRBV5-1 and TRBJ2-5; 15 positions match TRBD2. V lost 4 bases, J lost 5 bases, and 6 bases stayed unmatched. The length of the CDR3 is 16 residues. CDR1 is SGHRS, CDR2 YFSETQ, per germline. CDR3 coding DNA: TGCGCCAGCAGCCGGGGACTAGCGGGGGGCCCCGAGACCCAGTACTTC. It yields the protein CASSRGLAGGPETQYF.

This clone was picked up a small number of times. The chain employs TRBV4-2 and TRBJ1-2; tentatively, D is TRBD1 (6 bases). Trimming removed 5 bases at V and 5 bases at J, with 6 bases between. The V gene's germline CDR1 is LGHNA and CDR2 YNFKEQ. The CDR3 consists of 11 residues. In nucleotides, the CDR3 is TGTGCCAGCAGCGGACAGTATGGCTACACCTTC. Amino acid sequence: CASSGQYGYTF.

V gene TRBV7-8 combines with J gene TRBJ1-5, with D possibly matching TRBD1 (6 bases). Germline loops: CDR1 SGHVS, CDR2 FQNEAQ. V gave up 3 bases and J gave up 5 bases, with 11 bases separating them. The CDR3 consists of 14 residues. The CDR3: CASSFPGEYQPQHF. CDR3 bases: TGTGCCAGCAGCTTTCCAGGGGAATATCAGCCCCAGCATTTT.

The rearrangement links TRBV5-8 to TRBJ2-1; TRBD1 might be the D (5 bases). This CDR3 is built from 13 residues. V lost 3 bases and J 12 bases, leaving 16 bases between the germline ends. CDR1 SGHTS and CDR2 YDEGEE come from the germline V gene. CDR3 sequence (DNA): TGTGCCAGCAGCTCTAGACAGCTGCCTGGGCAGTTCTTC. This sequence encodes CASSSRQLPGQFF.

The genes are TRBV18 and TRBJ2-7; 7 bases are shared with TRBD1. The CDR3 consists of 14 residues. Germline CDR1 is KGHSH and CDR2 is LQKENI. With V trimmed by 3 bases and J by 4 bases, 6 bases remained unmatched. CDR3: CASSPADRNYEQYF. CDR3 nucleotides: TGTGCCAGCTCACCTGCGGACAGGAATTACGAGCAGTACTTC.

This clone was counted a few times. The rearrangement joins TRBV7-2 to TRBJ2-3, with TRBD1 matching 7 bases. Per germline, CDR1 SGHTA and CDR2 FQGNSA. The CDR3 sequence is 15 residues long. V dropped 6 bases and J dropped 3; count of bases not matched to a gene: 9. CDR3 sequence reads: CASRAPGQMTDTQYF. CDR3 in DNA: TGTGCCAGCAGGGCGCCGGGACAGATGACAGATACGCAGTATTTT.

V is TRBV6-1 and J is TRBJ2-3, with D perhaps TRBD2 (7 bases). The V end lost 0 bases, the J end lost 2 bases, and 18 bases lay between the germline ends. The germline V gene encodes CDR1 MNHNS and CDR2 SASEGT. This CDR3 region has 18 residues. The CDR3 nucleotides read TGTGCCAGCAGTGAAGCGCGGGGGACAAGGCTATCCACAGATACGCAGTATTTT. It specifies CASSEARGTRLSTDTQYF.

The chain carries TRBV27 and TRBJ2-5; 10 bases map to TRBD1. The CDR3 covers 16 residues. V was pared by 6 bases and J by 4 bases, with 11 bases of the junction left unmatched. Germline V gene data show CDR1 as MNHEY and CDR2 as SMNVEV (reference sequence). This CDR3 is CASRISGTGVGETQYF. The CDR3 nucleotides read TGTGCCAGCAGGATTTCCGGGACAGGGGTCGGAGAGACCCAGTACTTC.

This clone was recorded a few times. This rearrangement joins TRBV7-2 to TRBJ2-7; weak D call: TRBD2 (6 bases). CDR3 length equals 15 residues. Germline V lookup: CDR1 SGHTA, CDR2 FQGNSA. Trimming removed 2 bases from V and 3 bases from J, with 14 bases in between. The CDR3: CASSLHSGGLYEQYF. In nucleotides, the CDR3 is TGTGCCAGCAGCTTACACTCCGGGGGTCTCTACGAGCAGTACTTC.

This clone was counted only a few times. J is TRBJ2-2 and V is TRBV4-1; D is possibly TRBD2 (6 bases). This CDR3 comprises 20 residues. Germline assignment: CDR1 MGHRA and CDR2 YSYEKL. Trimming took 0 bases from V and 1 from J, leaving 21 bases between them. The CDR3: CASSQDGVGGLAVNTGELFF. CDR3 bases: TGCGCCAGCAGCCAAGATGGGGTTGGGGGGTTAGCGGTGAACACCGGGGAGCTGTTTTTT.

CDR3 nucleotides: TGTGCCAGCCTAGGGACAGCCCGAGACACCGGGGAGCTGTTTTTT. Encoded protein: CASLGTARDTGELFF. V and J are TRBV19 and TRBJ2-2, with TRBD1 matching over 7 bases. The V gene's germline CDR1 is LNHDA and CDR2 SQIVND (reference sequence). The CDR3 has 15 amino acids. The V gene end was trimmed by 9 bases and the J gene end by 3 bases; junction bases not matched to a gene: 10.

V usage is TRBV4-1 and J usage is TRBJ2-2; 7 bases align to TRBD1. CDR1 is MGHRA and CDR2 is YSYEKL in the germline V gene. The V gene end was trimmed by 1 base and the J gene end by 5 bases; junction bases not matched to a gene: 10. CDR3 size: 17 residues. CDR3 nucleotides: TGCGCCAGCAGCCAAGCTCCGGGACAGACGATAACCGGGGAGCTGTTTTTT. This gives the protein CASSQAPGQTITGELFF.

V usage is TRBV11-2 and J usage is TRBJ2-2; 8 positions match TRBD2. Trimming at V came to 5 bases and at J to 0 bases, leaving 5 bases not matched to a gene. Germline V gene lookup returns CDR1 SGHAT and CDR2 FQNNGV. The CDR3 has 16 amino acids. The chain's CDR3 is CASSRISGANTGELFF. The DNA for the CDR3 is TGTGCCAGCAGCCGCATTAGCGGGGCGAACACCGGGGAGCTGTTTTTT.

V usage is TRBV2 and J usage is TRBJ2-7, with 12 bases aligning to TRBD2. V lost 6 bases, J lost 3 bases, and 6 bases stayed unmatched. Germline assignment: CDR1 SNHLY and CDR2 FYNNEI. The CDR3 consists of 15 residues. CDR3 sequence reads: CASRAGTSGYYEQYF. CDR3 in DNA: TGTGCCAGCAGGGCGGGGACTAGCGGGTACTACGAGCAGTACTTC. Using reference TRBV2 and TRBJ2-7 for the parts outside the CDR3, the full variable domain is EPEVTQTPSHQVTQMGQEVILRCVPISNHLYFYWYRQILGQKVEFLVSFYNNEISEKSEIFDDQFSVERPDGSNFTLKIRSTKLEDSAMYFCASRAGTSGYYEQYFGPGTRLTVT.

CDR3 DNA: TGTGCCAGCAGCAACTTCCGGGACACTGGAAACAATGAGCAGTTCTTC. As protein: CASSNFRDTGNNEQFF. J is TRBJ2-1 and V is TRBV7-3; possibly TRBD1 for D (6 bases). V was shortened by 5 bases and J by 5 bases, with 19 bases between the two germline ends. The CDR3 extends over 16 amino acids. The germline V gene encodes CDR1 SGHTA and CDR2 FQGTGA.

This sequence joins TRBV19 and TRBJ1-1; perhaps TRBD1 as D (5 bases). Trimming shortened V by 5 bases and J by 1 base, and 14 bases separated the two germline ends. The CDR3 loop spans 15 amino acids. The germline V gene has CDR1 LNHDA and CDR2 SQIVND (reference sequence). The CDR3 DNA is TGTGCCAGTAGTTTCGACAGTATGACGAACACTGAAGCTTTCTTT. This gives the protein CASSFDSMTNTEAFF.

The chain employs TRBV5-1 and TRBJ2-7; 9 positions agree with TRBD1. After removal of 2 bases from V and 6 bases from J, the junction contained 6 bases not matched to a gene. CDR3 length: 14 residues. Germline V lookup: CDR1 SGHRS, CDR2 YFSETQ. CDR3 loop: CASSFRTGAGEQYF. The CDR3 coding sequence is TGCGCCAGCAGCTTCCGGACAGGGGCTGGCGAGCAGTACTTC.

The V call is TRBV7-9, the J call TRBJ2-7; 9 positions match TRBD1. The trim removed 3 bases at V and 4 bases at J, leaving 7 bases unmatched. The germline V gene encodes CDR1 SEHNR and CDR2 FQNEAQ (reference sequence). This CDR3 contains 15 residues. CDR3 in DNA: TGTGCCAGCAGCTTGTCGACAGGGGGATTTTACGAGCAGTACTTC. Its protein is CASSLSTGGFYEQYF.